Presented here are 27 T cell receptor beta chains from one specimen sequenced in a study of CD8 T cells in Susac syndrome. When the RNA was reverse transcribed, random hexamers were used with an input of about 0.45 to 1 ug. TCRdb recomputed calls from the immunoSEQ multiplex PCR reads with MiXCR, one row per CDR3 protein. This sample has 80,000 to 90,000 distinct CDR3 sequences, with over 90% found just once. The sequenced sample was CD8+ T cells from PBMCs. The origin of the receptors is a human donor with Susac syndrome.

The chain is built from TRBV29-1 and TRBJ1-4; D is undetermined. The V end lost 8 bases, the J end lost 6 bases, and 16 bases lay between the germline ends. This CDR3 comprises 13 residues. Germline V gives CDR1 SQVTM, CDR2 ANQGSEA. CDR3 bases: TGCAGCATTGTCCCGCAGGCGGATGAAAAACTGTTTTTT. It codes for CSIVPQADEKLFF.

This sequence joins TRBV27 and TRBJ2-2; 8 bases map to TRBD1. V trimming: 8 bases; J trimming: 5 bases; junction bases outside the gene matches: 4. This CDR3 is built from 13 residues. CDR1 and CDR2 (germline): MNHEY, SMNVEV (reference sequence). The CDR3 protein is CASGQGWTGELFF. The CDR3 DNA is TGTGCCAGCGGACAGGGATGGACCGGGGAGCTGTTTTTT.

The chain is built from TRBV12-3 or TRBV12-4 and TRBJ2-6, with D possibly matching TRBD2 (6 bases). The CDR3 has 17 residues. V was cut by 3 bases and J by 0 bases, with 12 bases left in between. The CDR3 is CASSLGGWGSGANVLTF. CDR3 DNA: TGTGCCAGCAGTTTGGGGGGATGGGGCTCTGGGGCCAACGTCCTGACTTTC.

In DNA form, the CDR3 reads TGTGCCACCAGTGATTTGGGAGCCACCCAGTACTTC. Protein: CATSDLGATQYF. The genes are TRBV24-1 and TRBJ2-5; D call uncertain. Germline lookup yields CDR1 KGHDR and CDR2 SFDVKD. This CDR3 contains 12 residues. The ends were cut back, 0 bases at V and 8 bases at J, with 6 bases in the middle.

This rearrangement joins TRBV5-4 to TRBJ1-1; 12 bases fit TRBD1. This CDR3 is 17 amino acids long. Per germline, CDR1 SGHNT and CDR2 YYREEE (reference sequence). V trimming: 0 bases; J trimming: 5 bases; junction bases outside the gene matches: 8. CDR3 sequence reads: CASSLAGQGAEGTEAFF. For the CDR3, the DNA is TGTGCCAGCAGCTTGGCGGGACAGGGGGCAGAGGGGACTGAAGCTTTCTTT.

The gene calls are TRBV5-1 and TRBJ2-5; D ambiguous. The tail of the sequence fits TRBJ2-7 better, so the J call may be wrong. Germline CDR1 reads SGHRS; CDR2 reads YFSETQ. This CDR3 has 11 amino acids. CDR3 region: CASTVGREQYF. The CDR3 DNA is TGCGCCAGCACCGTCGGACGCGAGCAGTACTTC.

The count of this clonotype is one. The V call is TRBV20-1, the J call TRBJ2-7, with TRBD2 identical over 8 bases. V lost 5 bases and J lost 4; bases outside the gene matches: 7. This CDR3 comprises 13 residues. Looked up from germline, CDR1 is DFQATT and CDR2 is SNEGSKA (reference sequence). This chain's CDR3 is CSARGGREYEQYF. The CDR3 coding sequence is TGCAGTGCTCGGGGGGGGAGGGAGTACGAGCAGTACTTC.

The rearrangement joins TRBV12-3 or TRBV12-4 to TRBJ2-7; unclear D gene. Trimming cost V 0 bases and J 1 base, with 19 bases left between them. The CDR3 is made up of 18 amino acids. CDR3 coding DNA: TGTGCCAGCAGTTTAGCTACGGCTCTTGGGAAGGTTTCCTACGAGCAGTACTTC. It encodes CASSLATALGKVSYEQYF.

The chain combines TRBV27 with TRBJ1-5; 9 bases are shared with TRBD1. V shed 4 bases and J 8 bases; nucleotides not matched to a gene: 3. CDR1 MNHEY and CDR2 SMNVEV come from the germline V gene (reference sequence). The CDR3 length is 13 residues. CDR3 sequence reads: CASSWTGDEPQHF. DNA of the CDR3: TGTGCCAGCAGTTGGACAGGGGATGAGCCCCAGCATTTT.

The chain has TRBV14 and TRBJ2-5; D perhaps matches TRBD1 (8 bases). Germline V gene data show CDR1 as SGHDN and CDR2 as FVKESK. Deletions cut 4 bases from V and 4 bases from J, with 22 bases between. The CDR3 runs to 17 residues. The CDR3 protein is CASSLRDRFSGVETQYF. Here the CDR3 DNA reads TGTGCCAGCAGCCTCCGGGACAGGTTCAGCGGGGTAGAGACCCAGTACTTC. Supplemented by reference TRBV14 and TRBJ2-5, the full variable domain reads EAGVTQFPSHSVIEKGQTVTLRCDPISGHDNLYWYRRVMGKEIKFLLHFVKESKQDESGMPNNRFLAERTGGTYSTLKVQPAELEDSGVYFCASSLRDRFSGVETQYFGPGTRLLVL.

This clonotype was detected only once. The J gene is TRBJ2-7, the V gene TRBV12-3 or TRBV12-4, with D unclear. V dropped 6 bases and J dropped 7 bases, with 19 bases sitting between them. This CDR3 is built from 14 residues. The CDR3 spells CASSPASGGEEQYF. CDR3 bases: TGTGCCAGCAGCCCGGCCTCAGGTGGGGAAGAGCAGTACTTC.

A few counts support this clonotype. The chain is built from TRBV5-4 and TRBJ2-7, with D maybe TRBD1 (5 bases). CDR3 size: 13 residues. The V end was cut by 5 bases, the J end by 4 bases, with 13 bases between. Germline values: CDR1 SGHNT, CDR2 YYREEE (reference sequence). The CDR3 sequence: CASSGAPPYEQYF. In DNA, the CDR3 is TGTGCCAGCAGTGGGGCCCCTCCATACGAGCAGTACTTC.

CDR3 amino acids: CASSQVLTSGTEQFF. The CDR3 region has the DNA TGTGCCAGCAGCCAAGTTCTCACGTCGGGGACTGAGCAGTTCTTC. This sequence joins TRBV3-1 and TRBJ2-1; tentatively, D is TRBD1 or TRBD2 (5 bases each). In germline, CDR1 is LGHDT, CDR2 YNNKEL (reference sequence). CDR3 size: 15 residues. With 1 base removed from V and 9 bases from J, the gap between germline ends came to 16 bases.

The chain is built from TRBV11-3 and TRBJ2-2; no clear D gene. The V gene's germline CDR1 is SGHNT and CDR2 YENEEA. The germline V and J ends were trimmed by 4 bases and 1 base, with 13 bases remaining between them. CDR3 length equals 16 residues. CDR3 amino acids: CASSSRAEMNTGELFF. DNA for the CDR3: TGTGCCAGCAGCTCCCGGGCGGAAATGAACACCGGGGAGCTGTTTTTT.

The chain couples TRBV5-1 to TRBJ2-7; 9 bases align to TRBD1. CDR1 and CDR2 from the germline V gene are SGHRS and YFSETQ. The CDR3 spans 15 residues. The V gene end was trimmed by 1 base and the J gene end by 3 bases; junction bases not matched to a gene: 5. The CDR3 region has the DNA TGCGCCAGCAGCTTGTTCGGGACAGGGAACTACGAGCAGTACTTC. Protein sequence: CASSLFGTGNYEQYF. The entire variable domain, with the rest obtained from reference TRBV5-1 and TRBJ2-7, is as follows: KAGVTQTPRYLIKTRGQQVTLSCSPISGHRSVSWYQQTPGQGLQFLFEYFSETQRNKGNFPGRFSGRQFSNSRSEMNVSTLELGDSALYLCASSLFGTGNYEQYFGPGTRLTVT.

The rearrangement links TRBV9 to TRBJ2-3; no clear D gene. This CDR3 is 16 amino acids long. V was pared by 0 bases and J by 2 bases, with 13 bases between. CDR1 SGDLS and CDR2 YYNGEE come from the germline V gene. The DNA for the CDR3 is TGTGCCAGCAGCGTAGAGATCCAAGCCGCCACAGATACGCAGTATTTT. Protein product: CASSVEIQAATDTQYF. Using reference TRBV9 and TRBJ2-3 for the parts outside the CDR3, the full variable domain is DSGVTQTPKHLITATGQRVTLRCSPRSGDLSVYWYQQSLDQGLQFLIQYYNGEERAKGNILERFSAQQFPDLHSELNLSSLELGDSALYFCASSVEIQAATDTQYFGPGTRLTVL.

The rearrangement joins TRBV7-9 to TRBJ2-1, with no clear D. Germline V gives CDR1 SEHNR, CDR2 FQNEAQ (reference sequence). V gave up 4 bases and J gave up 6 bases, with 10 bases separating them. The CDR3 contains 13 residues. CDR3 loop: CASSSYSSNEQFF. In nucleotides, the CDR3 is TGTGCCAGCAGCTCCTATTCTAGCAATGAGCAGTTCTTC. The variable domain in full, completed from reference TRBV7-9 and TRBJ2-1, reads DTGVSQNPRHKITKRGQNVTFRCDPISEHNRLYWYRQTLGQGPEFLTYFQNEAQLEKSRLLSDRFSAERPKGSFSTLEIQRTEQGDSAMYLCASSSYSSNEQFFGPGTRLTVL.

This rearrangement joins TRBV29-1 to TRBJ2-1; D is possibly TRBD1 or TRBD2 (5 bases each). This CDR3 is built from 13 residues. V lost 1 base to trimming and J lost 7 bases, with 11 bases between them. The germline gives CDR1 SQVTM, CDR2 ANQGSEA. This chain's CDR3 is CSVEGGRANEQFF. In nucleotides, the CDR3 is TGCAGCGTTGAAGGGGGACGAGCGAATGAGCAGTTCTTC.

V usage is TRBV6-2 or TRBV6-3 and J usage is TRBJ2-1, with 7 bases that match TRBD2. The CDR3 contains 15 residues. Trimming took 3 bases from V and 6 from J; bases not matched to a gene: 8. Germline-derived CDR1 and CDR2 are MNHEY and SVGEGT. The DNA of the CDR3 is TGTGCCAGCAGTTATAGGTGGGAGGGCCCCAATGAGCAGTTCTTC. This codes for CASSYRWEGPNEQFF.

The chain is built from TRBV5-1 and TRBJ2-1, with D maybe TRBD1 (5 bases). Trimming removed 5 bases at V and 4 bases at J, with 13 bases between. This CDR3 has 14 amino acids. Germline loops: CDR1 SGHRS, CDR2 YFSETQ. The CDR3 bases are TGCGCCAGCAGTGTAGACAGCAATTACAATGAGCAGTTCTTC. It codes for CASSVDSNYNEQFF.

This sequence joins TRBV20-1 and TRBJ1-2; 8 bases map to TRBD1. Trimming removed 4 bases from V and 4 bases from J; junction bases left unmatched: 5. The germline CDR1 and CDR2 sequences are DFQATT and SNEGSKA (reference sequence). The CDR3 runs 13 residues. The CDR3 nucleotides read TGCAGTGCTACGGACAGGGAGATCTATGGCTACACCTTC. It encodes CSATDREIYGYTF.

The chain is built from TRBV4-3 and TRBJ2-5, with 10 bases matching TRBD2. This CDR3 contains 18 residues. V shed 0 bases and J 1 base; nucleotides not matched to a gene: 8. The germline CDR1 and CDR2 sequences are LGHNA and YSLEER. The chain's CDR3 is CASSQDGLAGEGQETQYF. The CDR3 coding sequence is TGCGCCAGCAGCCAAGATGGCCTAGCGGGAGAAGGCCAAGAGACCCAGTACTTC.

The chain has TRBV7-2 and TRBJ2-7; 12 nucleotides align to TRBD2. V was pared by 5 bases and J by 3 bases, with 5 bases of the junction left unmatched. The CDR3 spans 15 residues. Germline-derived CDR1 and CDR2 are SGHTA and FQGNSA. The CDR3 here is CASSAGLAGYYEQYF. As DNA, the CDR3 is TGTGCCAGCAGCGCCGGACTAGCGGGATACTACGAGCAGTACTTC.

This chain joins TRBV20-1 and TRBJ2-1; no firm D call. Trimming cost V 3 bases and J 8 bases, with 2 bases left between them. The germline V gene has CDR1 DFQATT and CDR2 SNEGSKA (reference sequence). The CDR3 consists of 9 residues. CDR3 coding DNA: TGCAGTGCTAGTGATGAGCAGTTCTTC. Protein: CSASDEQFF.

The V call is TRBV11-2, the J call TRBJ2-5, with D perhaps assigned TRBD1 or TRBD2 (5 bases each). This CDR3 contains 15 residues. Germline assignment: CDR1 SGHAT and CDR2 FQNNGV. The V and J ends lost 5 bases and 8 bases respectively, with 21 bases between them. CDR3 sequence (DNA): TGTGCCAGCAGCCCTAGCCCGACAGACCTTCCCACCCAGTACTTC. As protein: CASSPSPTDLPTQYF.

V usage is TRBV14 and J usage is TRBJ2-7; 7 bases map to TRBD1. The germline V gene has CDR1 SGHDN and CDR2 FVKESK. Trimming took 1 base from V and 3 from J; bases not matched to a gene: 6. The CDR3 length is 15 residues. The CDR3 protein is CASSQATGLVYEQYF. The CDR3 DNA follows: TGTGCCAGCAGCCAAGCGACAGGGTTGGTCTACGAGCAGTACTTC.

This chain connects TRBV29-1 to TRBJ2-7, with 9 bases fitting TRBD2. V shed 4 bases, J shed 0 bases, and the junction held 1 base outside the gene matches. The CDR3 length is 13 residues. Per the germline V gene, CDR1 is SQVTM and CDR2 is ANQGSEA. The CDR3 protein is CSVGGGDSYEQYF. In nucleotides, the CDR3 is TGCAGCGTTGGCGGGGGGGACTCCTACGAGCAGTACTTC.